This T cell receptor beta chain was observed in a study of blood T cell repertoires in COVID-19. As processed by the authors: The authors estimated nucleated cell counts from reference gene primer amplification. Some clones are missing from TCRdb's copy, which holds only in-frame ones; the method was immunoSEQ multiplex PCR. V and J calls and clone size are those listed in that table; D and trimming were worked out from the DNA. Among 95,000 or so clones listed, more than 70% were seen once. The V and J ends lost 4 bases and 7 bases, in that order; junction bases with no gene match: 3. The CDR3 totals 14 residues. CDR1 SGHRS and CDR2 YFSETQ come from the germline V gene.

The chain carries TRBV5-1 and TRBJ1-4, with TRBD1 matching over 11 bases. The specimen was peripheral blood. This TCR was sampled from a human donor in a cohort sampled during active COVID-19. CDR3 bases: TGCGCCAGCAGCCCCGGGACAGGGGGTGAAAAACTGTTTTTT. Protein product: CASSPGTGGEKLFF.